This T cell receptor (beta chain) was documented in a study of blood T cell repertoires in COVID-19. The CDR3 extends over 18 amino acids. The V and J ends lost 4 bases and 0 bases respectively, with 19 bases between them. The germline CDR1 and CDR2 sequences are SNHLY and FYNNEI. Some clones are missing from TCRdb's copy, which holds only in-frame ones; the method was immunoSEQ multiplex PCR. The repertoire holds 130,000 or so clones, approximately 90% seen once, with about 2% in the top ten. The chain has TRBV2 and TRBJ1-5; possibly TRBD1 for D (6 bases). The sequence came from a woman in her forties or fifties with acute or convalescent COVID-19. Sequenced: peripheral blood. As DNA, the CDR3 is TGTGCCAGCAGTGGATCTAGACAGGCCGGGTATAGCAATCAGCCCCAGCATTTT. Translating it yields CASSGSRQAGYSNQPQHF.